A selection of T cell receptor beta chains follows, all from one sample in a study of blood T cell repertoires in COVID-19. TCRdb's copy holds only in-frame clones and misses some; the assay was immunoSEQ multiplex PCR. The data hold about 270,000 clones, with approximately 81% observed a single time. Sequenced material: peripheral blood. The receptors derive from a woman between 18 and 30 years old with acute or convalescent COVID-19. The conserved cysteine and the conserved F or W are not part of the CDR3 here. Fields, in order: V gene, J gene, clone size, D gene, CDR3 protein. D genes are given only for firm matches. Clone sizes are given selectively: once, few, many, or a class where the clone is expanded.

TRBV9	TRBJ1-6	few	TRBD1	ASSPRQGSNSPLH
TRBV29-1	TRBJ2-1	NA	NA	SVEGGSYNEQF
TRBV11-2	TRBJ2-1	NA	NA	ASSRGGANEQF
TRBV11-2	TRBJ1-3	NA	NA	ASSEGGPGNTIY
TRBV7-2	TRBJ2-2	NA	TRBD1	ASSTRQGGWTGELF
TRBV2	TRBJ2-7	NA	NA	ASTGAYEQY
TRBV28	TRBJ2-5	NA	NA	ASSFSGGRRSRETQY
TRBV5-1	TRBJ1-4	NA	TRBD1	ASSLGGTGRGEKLF
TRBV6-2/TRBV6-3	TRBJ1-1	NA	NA	ASSLISTEAF
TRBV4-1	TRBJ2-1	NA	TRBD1	ASSQPGQGASYNEQF
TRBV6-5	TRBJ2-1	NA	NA	ASSPQGFYEQF
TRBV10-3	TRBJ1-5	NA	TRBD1	AISEVGQEHLNQPQH
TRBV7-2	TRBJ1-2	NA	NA	ASSGSGFGYT
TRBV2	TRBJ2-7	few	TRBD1	ASSGTGYYEQY
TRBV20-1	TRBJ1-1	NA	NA	SALWGAEAF
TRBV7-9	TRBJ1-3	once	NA	ASSVGTPRNTIY
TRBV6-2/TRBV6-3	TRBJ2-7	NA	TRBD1	ASSYNPGTGAYEQY
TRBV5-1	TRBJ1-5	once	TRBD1	ASSKGQGADQPQH
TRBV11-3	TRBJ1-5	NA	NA	ASSLEKDSYPYSSNQPQH
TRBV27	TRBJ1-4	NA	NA	ASSPWGRGEKLF
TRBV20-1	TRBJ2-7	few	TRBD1	SASGGTGDREQY
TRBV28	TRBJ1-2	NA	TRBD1	ASSLYRDRGARDYGYT
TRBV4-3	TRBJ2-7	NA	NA	ASSQDDRLEQY
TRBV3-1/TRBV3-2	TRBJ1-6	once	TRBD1	ASSFGQVVYSPLH
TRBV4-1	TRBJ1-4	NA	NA	ASSHGIEKLF
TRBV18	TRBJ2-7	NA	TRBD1	ASSPFVTGTGGLYEQY
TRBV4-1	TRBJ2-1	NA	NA	ASSPGLNEEQF
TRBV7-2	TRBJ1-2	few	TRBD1	ASRRDRRYYGYT
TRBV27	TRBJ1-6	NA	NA	ASSLFLQDRESLH
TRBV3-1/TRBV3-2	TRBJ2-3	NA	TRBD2	ASSQDLSGRSTDTQY
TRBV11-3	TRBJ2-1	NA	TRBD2	ASSLDGGLAGDVNEQF